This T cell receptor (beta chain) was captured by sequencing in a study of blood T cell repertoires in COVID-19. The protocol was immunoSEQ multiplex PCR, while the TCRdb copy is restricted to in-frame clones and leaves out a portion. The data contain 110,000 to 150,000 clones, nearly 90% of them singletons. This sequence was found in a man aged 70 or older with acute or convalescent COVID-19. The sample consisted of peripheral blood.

The CDR3 spells CASSLALRDYEQYF. DNA of the CDR3: TGTGCCAGCAGCTTGGCCCTACGGGACTACGAGCAGTACTTC. The genes are TRBV5-5 and TRBJ2-7; perhaps TRBD2 as D (5 bases). The V end was cut by 0 bases, the J end by 3 bases, with 10 bases between. The CDR3 has 14 amino acids. Germline V gene data show CDR1 as SGHKS and CDR2 as YYEKEE (reference sequence).